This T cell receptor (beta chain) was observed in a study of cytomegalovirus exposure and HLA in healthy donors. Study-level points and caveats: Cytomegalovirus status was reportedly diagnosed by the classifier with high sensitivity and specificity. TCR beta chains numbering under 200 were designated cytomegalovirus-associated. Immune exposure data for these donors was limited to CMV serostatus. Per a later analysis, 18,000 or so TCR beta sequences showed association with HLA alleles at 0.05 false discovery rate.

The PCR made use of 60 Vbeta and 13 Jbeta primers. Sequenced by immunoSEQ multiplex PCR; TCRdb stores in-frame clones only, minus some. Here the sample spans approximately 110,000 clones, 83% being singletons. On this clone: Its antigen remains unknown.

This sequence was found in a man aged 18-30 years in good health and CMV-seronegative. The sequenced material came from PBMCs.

The CDR3 DNA reads as TGTGCCAGCAGTTTTACCCTTCAGGGAATCAATGAGCAGTTCTTC. Translating gives CASSFTLQGINEQFF. The chain employs TRBV28 and TRBJ2-1; maybe TRBD1 (5 bases). V shed 3 bases and J shed 6 bases, with 15 bases lying between them. Germline V CDR1 and CDR2: MDHEN, SYDVKM. The CDR3 runs to 15 residues.